This entry lists 32 T cell receptor beta chains sequenced from one sample in a study of blood T cell repertoires in COVID-19 (dated by TCRdb to about 2020). Library generation was performed with the immunoSEQ multiplex PCR assay. In its TCRdb copy, this immuneACCESS table keeps in-frame sequences only and misses some clones. Where compared with another copy, unresolved V genes explain less than half of these, and the others have no known cause. In all, the sample holds around 150,000 clones, and 80% to 85% of those were seen once. 8% to 9% of the sample lies in the top ten. Sequencing was carried out using peripheral blood. Source of these receptors: a man aged 25 to 45 with COVID-19, enrolled during active disease.

This chain uses TRBV18 with TRBJ2-7; TRBD1 aligns across 10 bases. The CDR3 totals 17 residues. CDR1 and CDR2 from the germline V gene are KGHSH and LQKENI. J lost 5 bases, V lost 3 bases, and 13 bases had no gene match. DNA for the CDR3: TGTGCCAGCTCACCGAAAACAACCGGGACAGGGGCCCACGAGCAGTACTTC. Its protein is CASSPKTTGTGAHEQYF.

This clone showed up just a few times. This chain uses TRBV5-4 with TRBJ1-2, with 8 bases lining up with TRBD1. From germline, CDR1 is SGHNT and CDR2 YYREEE (reference sequence). The CDR3 runs to 13 residues. V was pared by 2 bases and J by 7 bases, with 4 bases of the junction left unmatched. The CDR3 sequence: CASSFRGLGGYTF. In DNA, the CDR3 is TGTGCCAGCAGCTTCAGGGGGCTCGGTGGCTACACCTTC.

This rearrangement joins TRBV10-3 to TRBJ1-4; D call uncertain. Trimming removed 0 bases at V and 8 bases at J, with 7 bases between. The CDR3 is 13 residues long. The V gene's germline CDR1 is ENHRY and CDR2 SYGVKD. CDR3 loop: CAISESEGEKLFF. CDR3 nucleotide sequence: TGTGCCATCAGTGAGTCAGAGGGAGAAAAACTGTTTTTT.

The rearrangement links TRBV4-1 to TRBJ2-3; tentatively, D is TRBD1 (5 bases). The CDR3 has 15 residues. Germline CDR1 MGHRA, CDR2 YSYEKL. The ends were cut back, 0 bases at V and 6 bases at J, with 13 bases in the middle. CDR3 protein: CASSQEVDNWDTQYF. In DNA form, the CDR3 reads TGCGCCAGCAGCCAAGAAGTGGACAACTGGGATACGCAGTATTTT.

The chain is built from TRBV5-1 and TRBJ2-2; TRBD2 agrees at 9 bases. Unmatched junction bases numbered 10, after V lost 3 bases and J lost 4 bases. The germline V gene encodes CDR1 SGHRS and CDR2 YFSETQ. This CDR3 has 17 amino acids. CDR3 amino acids: CASSSQSSGGPTGELFF. As DNA, the CDR3 is TGCGCCAGCAGCTCACAAAGTAGCGGGGGTCCCACCGGGGAGCTGTTTTTT.

This chain joins TRBV16 and TRBJ1-6, with 7 bases identical to TRBD1. The CDR3 has 14 amino acids. Germline V gene sequence: CDR1 KGHSY, CDR2 FQNENV. The V segment lost 0 bases and the J segment 10 bases; nucleotides outside the gene matches: 3. The CDR3 protein is CASSQSGRGSPLHF. The CDR3 coding sequence is TGTGCCAGCAGCCAATCGGGCAGGGGGTCACCCCTCCACTTT. Full variable domain (missing parts from reference TRBV16 and TRBJ1-6): GEEVAQTPKHLVRGEGQKAKLYCAPIKGHSYVFWYQQVLKNEFKFLISFQNENVFDETGMPKERFSAKCLPNSPCSLEIQATKLEDSAVYFCASSQSGRGSPLHFGNGTRLTVT.

V usage is TRBV19 and J usage is TRBJ1-1, with 7 positions matching TRBD1. CDR1 and CDR2 (germline): LNHDA, SQIVND (reference sequence). This CDR3 spans 13 amino acids. Trimming took 9 bases from V and 3 from J; bases not matched to a gene: 7. The DNA of the CDR3 is TGTGCCAGCGCCTTGACAGGGTACACTGAAGCTTTCTTT. It translates to CASALTGYTEAFF.

The chain is built from TRBV2 and TRBJ2-7, with D possibly TRBD1 on 5 matching bases. Germline V gene data show CDR1 as SNHLY and CDR2 as FYNNEI. The length of the CDR3 is 11 residues. With 7 bases removed from V and 4 bases from J, the gap between germline ends came to 8 bases. This CDR3 is CASTPGYEQYF. The CDR3 DNA reads TGTGCCAGCACCCCAGGGTACGAGCAGTACTTC.

The V call is TRBV6-6, the J call TRBJ2-7; TRBD2 is a possible D gene (6 bases). The CDR3 consists of 16 residues. Per the germline V gene, CDR1 is MNHNY and CDR2 is SVGAGI (reference sequence). Between the trimmed V and J ends, which lost 4 bases and 2 bases, there was a span of 18 bases. CDR3 amino acids: CASSSEGPQPTYEQYF. The CDR3 nucleotides read TGTGCCAGCAGTTCGGAGGGACCGCAGCCAACCTACGAGCAGTACTTC.

The J gene is TRBJ2-2, the V gene TRBV7-2; 8 bases match TRBD2. The CDR3 has 15 amino acids. Germline values: CDR1 SGHTA, CDR2 FQGNSA. The V segment lost 5 bases and the J segment 5 bases; nucleotides outside the gene matches: 7. The CDR3 coding sequence is TGTGCCAGCAGCCCCAGCGGGAGTTGGACCGGGGAGCTGTTTTTT. It is translated as CASSPSGSWTGELFF.

This chain links TRBV6-6 with TRBJ1-3, with D maybe TRBD1 (6 bases). V was clipped by 5 bases and J by 4 bases, with 15 bases between them. There are 15 residues in the CDR3. CDR1 and CDR2 from the germline V gene are MNHNY and SVGAGI (reference sequence). CDR3 coding DNA: TGTGCCAGCAGTCGGACAGTATCTGCCGGAAACACCATATATTTT. Protein product: CASSRTVSAGNTIYF.

The chain has TRBV7-9 and TRBJ2-1, with 10 bases lining up with TRBD2. Germline V lookup: CDR1 SEHNR, CDR2 FQNEAQ (reference sequence). This CDR3 has 16 residues. J was trimmed by 3 bases and V by 1 base; bases with no gene match: 3. The DNA of the CDR3 is TGTGCCAGCAGCTTAGGGGCTAGCGGGAGCTACAATGAGCAGTTCTTC. This gives the protein CASSLGASGSYNEQFF.

The V call is TRBV5-6, the J call TRBJ1-1, with 8 positions matching TRBD1. Germline CDR1 and CDR2: SGHDT and YYEEEE. The V segment lost 3 bases and the J segment 3 bases; nucleotides outside the gene matches: 4. The CDR3 loop spans 14 amino acids. CDR3 protein: CASSSGGLDTEAFF. In DNA form, the CDR3 reads TGTGCCAGCAGCTCAGGGGGCTTGGACACTGAAGCTTTCTTT.

The chain couples TRBV27 to TRBJ2-7, with a weak D call TRBD2 (5 bases). Trimming took 2 bases from V and 0 from J, leaving 11 bases between them. From germline, CDR1 is MNHEY and CDR2 SMNVEV (reference sequence). The CDR3 contains 15 residues. The CDR3, as DNA: TGTGCCAGCAGTTTAATCCCGGGATCCTCCTACGAGCAGTACTTC. Protein product: CASSLIPGSSYEQYF.

The genes are TRBV5-6 and TRBJ1-5, with D possibly being TRBD1 (5 bases). With 4 bases removed from V and 3 bases from J, the gap between germline ends came to 11 bases. The V gene's germline CDR1 is SGHDT and CDR2 YYEEEE. The CDR3 length is 14 residues. CDR3: CASSLTGPNQPQHF. The CDR3 DNA reads as TGTGCCAGCAGCCTCACAGGACCCAATCAGCCCCAGCATTTT.

The J gene is TRBJ2-7, the V gene TRBV27, with 9 bases matching TRBD1. The CDR3 extends over 13 amino acids. V lost 5 bases to trimming and J lost 4 bases; unmatched junction nucleotides: 3. Germline V gives CDR1 MNHEY, CDR2 SMNVEV (reference sequence). CDR3 nucleotide sequence: TGTGCCAGCAGTCCCGGGACAGGGTACGAGCAGTACTTC. Translating it yields CASSPGTGYEQYF.

Note on this clone: Other DNA sequences from this sample encode an identical CDR3 as well. The chain recombines TRBV12-3 or TRBV12-4 with TRBJ1-5; perhaps TRBD1 as D (6 bases). With 2 bases removed from V and 4 bases from J, the gap between germline ends came to 6 bases. This CDR3 spans 13 amino acids. CDR3 region: CASSLQGNQPQHF. CDR3 nucleotide sequence: TGTGCCAGCAGTTTACAGGGGAATCAGCCCCAGCATTTT.

This chain connects TRBV10-3 to TRBJ1-3; 9 bases align to TRBD1. CDR1 is ENHRY, CDR2 SYGVKD, per germline. The CDR3 length is 14 residues. V lost 8 bases to trimming and J lost 0 bases; unmatched junction nucleotides: 2. The CDR3, as DNA: TGTGCCATCCAGACAGGGGGCTCTGGAAACACCATATATTTT. Translated: CAIQTGGSGNTIYF.

Worth noting for this clone: A junction boundary mismatches the germline segment, possibly from a read error. The genes are TRBV12-3 or TRBV12-4 and TRBJ1-2; TRBD1 aligns across 7 bases. This CDR3 has 11 amino acids. The CDR3 bases are TGTGCCAGCAGCCGTACCGGACAGGTAGCCTTC. It specifies CASSRTGQVAF.

A single count supports this clone. The chain employs TRBV7-2 and TRBJ2-2; maybe TRBD1 (5 bases). Trimming took off 6 bases at V and 6 bases at J, with 14 bases between the two ends. This CDR3 is built from 14 residues. In germline, CDR1 is SGHTA, CDR2 FQGNSA. DNA for the CDR3: TGTGCCAGCAGGTTATCAGGGTCGGCCGGGGAGCTGTTTTTT. This codes for CASRLSGSAGELFF.

The chain couples TRBV6-4 to TRBJ1-5; D not certain. V was pared by 2 bases and J by 3 bases, with 11 bases between. This CDR3 has 15 amino acids. Germline assignment: CDR1 MRHNA and CDR2 SNTAGT. Written as DNA, the CDR3 is TGTGCCAGCAGTGACCGCTGTCGGTTCAATCAGCCCCAGCATTTT. It translates to CASSDRCRFNQPQHF.

The rearrangement links TRBV27 to TRBJ2-1, with D perhaps matching TRBD1 (5 bases). Germline values: CDR1 MNHEY, CDR2 SMNVEV (reference sequence). This CDR3 region has 13 residues. Trimming took 3 bases from V and 4 from J, leaving 7 bases between them. The CDR3 protein is CASSFAGYNEQFF. CDR3 in DNA: TGTGCCAGCAGTTTTGCAGGGTACAATGAGCAGTTCTTC.

This clone was seen a handful of times. The V call is TRBV18, the J call TRBJ2-4; 7 bases map to TRBD1. Germline CDR1 KGHSH, CDR2 LQKENI. This CDR3 is 15 amino acids long. Trimming cost V 2 bases and J 2 bases; bases outside gene matches: 3. CDR3 DNA sequence: TGTGCCAGCTCACCAGTGACAGGGACCAAAAACATTCAGTACTTC. Translation gives CASSPVTGTKNIQYF.

The chain employs TRBV20-1 and TRBJ2-3, with unresolved D. Germline CDR1 DFQATT, CDR2 SNEGSKA (reference sequence). CDR3 size: 11 residues. Trimming cost V 6 bases and J 5 bases, with 9 bases left between them. The chain's CDR3 is CSAQTVDTQYF. DNA of the CDR3: TGCAGTGCCCAGACTGTAGATACGCAGTATTTT.

The chain uses TRBV27 and TRBJ2-7; the D gene is possibly TRBD1 (6 bases). Germline-derived CDR1 and CDR2 are MNHEY and SMNVEV (reference sequence). This CDR3 comprises 14 residues. The V end was cut by 5 bases, the J end by 2 bases, with 13 bases between. CDR3 coding DNA: TGTGCCAGCAGTGGGGTACAGGGCCCCTACGAGCAGTACTTC. It codes for CASSGVQGPYEQYF.

This clone occurred once. This chain connects TRBV7-9 to TRBJ2-4, with D possibly TRBD2 on 6 matching bases. Trimming removed 7 bases from V and 9 bases from J, with 22 bases in between. Looked up from germline, CDR1 is SEHNR and CDR2 is FQNEAQ (reference sequence). The CDR3 covers 15 residues. This CDR3 is CASMVGGGARGIQYF. As DNA, the CDR3 is TGTGCCAGCATGGTCGGAGGAGGGGCGAGGGGCATTCAGTACTTC.

Note on this clone: The junction shows a germline mismatch at one end, possibly a read error. The CDR3 DNA reads TGTGCCAGCTGTTTTGGTACCGAGGAGACCCAGTACTTC. Its protein product is CASCFGTEETQYF. The rearrangement links TRBV28 to TRBJ2-5; D is ambiguous. Germline CDR1 is MDHEN and CDR2 is SYDVKM. The length of the CDR3 is 13 residues.

The chain uses TRBV25-1 and TRBJ1-3; D uncertain. The CDR3 is 16 residues long. Looked up from germline, CDR1 is MGHDK and CDR2 is SYGVNS. The germline V and J ends were trimmed by 6 bases and 2 bases, with 17 bases remaining between them. CDR3 nucleotides: TGTGCCAGCAGGGCCAGAATTGTTGGGCCTGGAAACACCATATATTTT. Its protein is CASRARIVGPGNTIYF.

This rearrangement joins TRBV10-3 to TRBJ1-5, with D possibly matching TRBD1 (6 bases). Germline CDR1 ENHRY, CDR2 SYGVKD. This CDR3 is built from 19 residues. V lost 2 bases to trimming and J lost 1 base, with 21 bases between them. CDR3 nucleotide sequence: TGTGCCATCAGTGAGCACGACCCAATTGGGGGCTTGAGCAATCAGCCCCAGCATTTT. This codes for CAISEHDPIGGLSNQPQHF.

This clone was found once. This chain uses TRBV2 with TRBJ2-1; tentatively, D is TRBD2 (5 bases). Germline lookup yields CDR1 SNHLY and CDR2 FYNNEI. V lost 5 bases to trimming and J lost 7 bases, with 12 bases between them. The CDR3 has 13 amino acids. The CDR3 sequence is CASSSSPGNEQFF. The DNA for the CDR3 is TGTGCCAGCAGTTCTAGCCCGGGGAATGAGCAGTTCTTC.

V and J are TRBV12-3 or TRBV12-4 and TRBJ1-1; the D gene is possibly TRBD1 (6 bases). The CDR3 runs to 13 residues. The V end was cut by 5 bases, the J end by 4 bases, with 11 bases between. DNA of the CDR3: TGTGCCAGCAGTCCACAGGGTCCCACTGAAGCTTTCTTT. Its translation: CASSPQGPTEAFF.

The chain uses TRBV29-1 and TRBJ2-2; TRBD1 matches at 7 bases. The germline CDR1 and CDR2 sequences are SQVTM and ANQGSEA. The CDR3 loop spans 14 amino acids. Trimming cost V 7 bases and J 6 bases; bases outside gene matches: 11. The CDR3 region is CSATSVQGAGELFF. Written as DNA, the CDR3 is TGCAGCGCCACCTCTGTCCAGGGGGCCGGGGAGCTGTTTTTT.